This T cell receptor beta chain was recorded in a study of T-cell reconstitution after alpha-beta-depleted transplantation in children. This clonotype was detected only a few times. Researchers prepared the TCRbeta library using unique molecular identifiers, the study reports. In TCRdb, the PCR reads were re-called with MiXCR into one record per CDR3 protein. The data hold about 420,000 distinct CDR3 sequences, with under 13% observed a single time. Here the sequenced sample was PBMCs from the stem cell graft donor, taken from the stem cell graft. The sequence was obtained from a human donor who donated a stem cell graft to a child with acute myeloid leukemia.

The CDR3 region is CSVDTDRATGYTF. The CDR3 region has the DNA TGCAGCGTTGACACCGACAGGGCGACTGGCTACACCTTC. This chain links TRBV29-1 with TRBJ1-2; 7 bases agree with TRBD1. Germline trimming cut 3 bases from V and 7 bases from J; bases unmatched to any gene: 8. Germline CDR1 and CDR2: SQVTM and ANQGSEA. The CDR3 length is 13 residues.